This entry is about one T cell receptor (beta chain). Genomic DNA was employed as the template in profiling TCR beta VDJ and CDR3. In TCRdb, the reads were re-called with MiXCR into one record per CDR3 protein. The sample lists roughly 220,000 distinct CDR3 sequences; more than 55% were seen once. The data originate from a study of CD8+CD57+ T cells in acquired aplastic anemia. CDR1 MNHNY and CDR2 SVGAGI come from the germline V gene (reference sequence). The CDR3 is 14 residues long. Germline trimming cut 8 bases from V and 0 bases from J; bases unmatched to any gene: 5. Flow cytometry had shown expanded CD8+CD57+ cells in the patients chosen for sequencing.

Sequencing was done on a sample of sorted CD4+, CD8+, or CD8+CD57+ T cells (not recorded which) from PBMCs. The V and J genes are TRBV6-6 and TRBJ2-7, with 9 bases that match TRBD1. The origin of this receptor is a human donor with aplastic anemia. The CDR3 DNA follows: TGTGCCAGCGGGGGACAGGGAGGCTCCTACGAGCAGTACTTC. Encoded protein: CASGGQGGSYEQYF.